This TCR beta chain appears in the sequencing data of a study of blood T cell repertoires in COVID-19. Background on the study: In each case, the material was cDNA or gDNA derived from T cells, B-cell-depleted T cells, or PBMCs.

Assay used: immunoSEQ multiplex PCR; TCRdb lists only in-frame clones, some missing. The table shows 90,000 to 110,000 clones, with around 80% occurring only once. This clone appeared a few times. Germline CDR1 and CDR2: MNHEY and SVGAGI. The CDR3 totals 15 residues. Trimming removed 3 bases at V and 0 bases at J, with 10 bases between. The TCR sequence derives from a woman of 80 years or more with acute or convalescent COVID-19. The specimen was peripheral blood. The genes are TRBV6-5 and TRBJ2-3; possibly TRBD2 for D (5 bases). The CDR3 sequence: CASSYWESSTDTQYF. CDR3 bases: TGTGCCAGCAGTTATTGGGAGTCTAGCACAGATACGCAGTATTTT.